This T cell receptor (beta chain) comes out of a study of OX40 agonist ivuxolimab in advanced cancers. As for the study in general: Patient treatment consisted of intravenous ivuxolimab administration every 2 weeks at 0.01 to 10 mg/kg. Patients receiving dose escalation had hepatocellular carcinoma, melanoma, renal cell or head and neck cancer.

The study's findings and limits: Average numbers of expanded clones were greater in CD8+ T cells than in CD4+.

Assay used: immunoSEQ multiplex PCR; TCRdb lists only in-frame clones, some missing. The table lists 90,000 to 95,000 clones, over 75% of them singletons, with about 4.7% in the top ten. V was clipped by 3 bases and J by 4 bases, with 7 bases between them. Germline V gives CDR1 SGHNT, CDR2 YENEEA. There are 13 residues in the CDR3. This clone has a single count. The antigen remains undetermined. The V call is TRBV11-3, the J call TRBJ2-1; D possibly uses TRBD1 or TRBD2 (5 bases each). The source is an adult with an advanced solid tumor such as melanoma, head and neck, liver or kidney cancer. This specimen was CD4+ or CD8+ T cells sorted from blood, taken in a trial of the OX40 agonist ivuxolimab. CDR3 sequence (DNA): TGTGCCAGCAGCTTGGGACCTTACAATGAGCAGTTCTTC. Protein product: CASSLGPYNEQFF. The variable domain in full, with the rest retrieved from reference TRBV11-3 and TRBJ2-1, is EAGVVQSPRYKIIEKKQPVAFWCNPISGHNTLYWYLQNLGQGPELLIRYENEEAVDDSQLPKDRFSAERLKGVDSTLKIQPAELGDSAVYLCASSLGPYNEQFFGPGTRLTVL.